Each of the 7 T cell receptor beta chains below was sequenced from the same sample in a study of blood T cell repertoires in COVID-19. Method: immunoSEQ multiplex PCR; TCRdb's copy keeps in-frame clones and lacks some. The profile shows about 45,000 clones, roughly 80% of them singletons. Sequencing used peripheral blood. The receptors here all came from a man aged 70 or older with acute or convalescent COVID-19.

The chain is built from TRBV6-5 and TRBJ1-2; 8 nucleotides agree with TRBD1. The V gene's germline CDR1 is MNHEY and CDR2 SVGAGI. V dropped 4 bases and J dropped 5; count of bases not matched to a gene: 6. There are 14 residues in the CDR3. The CDR3 region is CASSWDRSQYGYTF. CDR3 nucleotide sequence: TGTGCCAGCAGTTGGGACAGGAGCCAATATGGCTACACCTTC.

The chain recombines TRBV19 with TRBJ1-5; D unclear. The CDR3 totals 13 residues. The germline V and J ends were trimmed by 7 bases and 0 bases, with 7 bases remaining between them. Germline V gene data show CDR1 as LNHDA and CDR2 as SQIVND (reference sequence). The CDR3 nucleotides are TGTGCCAGTACTGAACATAGCAATCAGCCCCAGCATTTT. This gives the protein CASTEHSNQPQHF.

The chain links TRBV9 to TRBJ2-5; D perhaps matches TRBD2 (6 bases). The germline V gene encodes CDR1 SGDLS and CDR2 YYNGEE. Deletions cut 4 bases from V and 0 bases from J, with 13 bases between. The CDR3 sequence is 15 residues long. The CDR3 DNA sequence: TGTGCCAGCAGCTTCTTGGGACTTGACCAAGAGACCCAGTACTTC. Translating gives CASSFLGLDQETQYF.

The gene calls are TRBV5-4 and TRBJ2-3, with 13 bases matching TRBD2. Germline values: CDR1 SGHNT, CDR2 YYREEE (reference sequence). This CDR3 has 16 residues. V was clipped by 0 bases and J by 6 bases; unmatched bases: 4. The CDR3 reads CASSLGGTSGVDTQYF. CDR3 nucleotides: TGTGCCAGCAGCTTGGGGGGGACTAGCGGGGTTGATACGCAGTATTTT.

The chain recombines TRBV3-1 (or the pseudogene TRBV3-2) with TRBJ1-2; D is perhaps TRBD1 (6 bases). Germline V gene data show CDR1 as LGHDT and CDR2 as YNNKEL (reference sequence). The V and J ends lost 1 base and 8 bases respectively, with 14 bases between them. CDR3 size: 14 residues. The CDR3 DNA reads as TGTGCCAGCAGCCAAGGGACAGCCGCAGAAGGCTACACCTTC. Translation: CASSQGTAAEGYTF.

The rearrangement joins TRBV7-3 to TRBJ2-1; D gene uncertain. CDR3 size: 15 residues. Trimming shortened V by 0 bases and J by 4 bases, and 10 bases separated the two germline ends. Germline CDR1 and CDR2: SGHTA and FQGTGA. The CDR3 is CASSLTPGAYNEQFF. CDR3 in DNA: TGTGCCAGCAGCTTAACCCCAGGCGCGTACAATGAGCAGTTCTTC.

This clone has just a few counts. The J gene is TRBJ1-2, the V gene TRBV29-1, with D possibly TRBD1 on 6 matching bases. The germline V gene encodes CDR1 SQVTM and CDR2 ANQGSEA. The length of the CDR3 is 14 residues. V dropped 7 bases and J dropped 4 bases, with 19 bases sitting between them. The CDR3 DNA reads TGCAGCGCCGAGGGGGTCGGGACACCCTATGGCTACACCTTC. It translates to CSAEGVGTPYGYTF.